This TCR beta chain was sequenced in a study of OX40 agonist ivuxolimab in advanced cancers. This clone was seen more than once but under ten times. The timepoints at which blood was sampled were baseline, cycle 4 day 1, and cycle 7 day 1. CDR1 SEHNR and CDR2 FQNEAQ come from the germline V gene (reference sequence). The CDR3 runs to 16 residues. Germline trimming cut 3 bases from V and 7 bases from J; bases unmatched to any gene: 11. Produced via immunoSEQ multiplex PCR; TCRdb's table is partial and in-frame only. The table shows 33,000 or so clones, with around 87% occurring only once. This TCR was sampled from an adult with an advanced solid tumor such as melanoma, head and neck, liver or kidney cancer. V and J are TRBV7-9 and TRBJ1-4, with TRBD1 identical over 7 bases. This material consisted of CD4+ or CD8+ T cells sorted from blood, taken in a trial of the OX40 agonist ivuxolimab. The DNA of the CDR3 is TGTGCCAGCAGCTTCCCGAGAGGGGGCTCGAGTGAAAAACTGTTTTTT. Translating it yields CASSFPRGGSSEKLFF. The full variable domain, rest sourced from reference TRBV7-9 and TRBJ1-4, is DTGVSQNPRHKITKRGQNVTFRCDPISEHNRLYWYRQTLGQGPEFLTYFQNEAQLEKSRLLSDRFSAERPKGSFSTLEIQRTEQGDSAMYLCASSFPRGGSSEKLFFGSGTQLSVL.